This T cell receptor (beta chain) was recovered during a study of T-cell reconstitution after alpha-beta-depleted transplantation in children. Study outcomes and limitations: Some patients owed their high day-60 TCRbeta diversity to surviving recipient T cells and thymic progenitors. Several hundred expanded graft clones reportedly were the source of alpha-beta T cells about two months after transplant.

As concerns this clonotype: Its antigen is still unknown.

The V and J ends lost 5 bases and 2 bases respectively, with 12 bases between them. Germline loops: CDR1 SGHTA, CDR2 FQGNSA. The CDR3 covers 14 residues. Preparation of the TCRbeta library used unique molecular identifiers. Each CDR3 protein is one row after TCRdb ran MiXCR on the PCR reads. The repertoire has approximately 47,000 distinct CDR3 sequences, about 47% of them found once; the top ten carry less than 45%. The chain links TRBV7-2 to TRBJ1-2; D uncertain. The sequencing used peripheral blood, collected before TCRalphabeta/CD19-depleted stem cell transplant. The clonotype comes from a boy under three years old with SCID, due to receive a stem cell transplant. DNA of the CDR3: TGTGCCAGCAGCCTCTATCGTTCAAACTATGGCTACACCTTC. This translates into CASSLYRSNYGYTF.